This T cell receptor beta chain was sequenced for a study of tissue T cells after allogeneic stem cell transplantation. Study observations and caveats: Across patients, clones rarely overlapped, yet motif clusters were shared tissue-specifically. Which tissue TCRs were alloreactive or antigen-specific was not determined. Some clones might be persisting host cells. Blood and spleen captured only part of the tissue TCR repertoire.

With regard to this clone: Antigen: not known. Mismatch with germline at one junction end may stem from a read error. The listed genes are named as in mouse. The observed sequence ends 1 residue before the CDR3 terminus, with the missing tail filled in from the germline J gene.

Time point reported: mouse harvest day 7 after allogeneic transplant. The graft held 10^6 splenic CD5+ T cells and 10^7 T-cell-depleted bone marrow cells. B6 (H2b) cells into BALB/c (H2d) mice; tissues taken at day 7 or 14. Germline assignment: CDR1 FNHDT and CDR2 SITEND (reference sequence). This CDR3 region has 14 residues. The protocol was immunoSEQ multiplex PCR, while the TCRdb copy is restricted to in-frame clones and leaves out a portion. The table records roughly 4,200 clones, 45% to 55% of them present only once. Input material: lymph node tissue. The chain employs TRBV19 and TRBJ2-7; the match to TRBD2 covers 14 bases. The clonotype originates from a female BALB/c mouse given C57BL/6 T cells with graft-versus-host disease after an allogeneic hematopoietic cell transplant. The sequenced part of the CDR3 DNA is TGTGCCCGCAGGCCGGGACTGGGGGGGCGGGAACAGTAC. Translation: CARRPGLGGREQY. The full-length CDR3 reads as CARRPGLGGREQYF.